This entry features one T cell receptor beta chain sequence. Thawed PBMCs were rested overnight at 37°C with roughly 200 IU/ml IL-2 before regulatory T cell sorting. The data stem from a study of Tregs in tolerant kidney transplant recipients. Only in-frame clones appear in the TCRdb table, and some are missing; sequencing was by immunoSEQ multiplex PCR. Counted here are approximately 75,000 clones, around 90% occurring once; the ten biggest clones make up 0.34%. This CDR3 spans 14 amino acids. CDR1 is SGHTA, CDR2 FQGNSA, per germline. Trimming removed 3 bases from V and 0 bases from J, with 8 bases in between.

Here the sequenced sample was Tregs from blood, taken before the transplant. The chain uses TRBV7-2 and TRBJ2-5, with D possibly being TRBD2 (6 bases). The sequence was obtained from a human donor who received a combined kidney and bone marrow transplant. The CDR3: CASSFLAYQETQYF. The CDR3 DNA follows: TGTGCCAGCAGCTTCCTAGCGTACCAAGAGACCCAGTACTTC. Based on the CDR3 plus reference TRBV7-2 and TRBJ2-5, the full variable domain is GAGVSQSPSNKVTEKGKDVELRCDPISGHTALYWYRQSLGQGLEFLIYFQGNSAPDKSGLPSDRFSAERTGGSVSTLTIQRTQQEDSAVYLCASSFLAYQETQYFGPGTRLLVL.